This T cell receptor beta chain was observed in a study of vaccination effects on CD4 cells after COVID-19. The wider study: All study participants received two doses of BNT162b2 or mRNA-1273 vaccine.

Germline V gene lookup returns CDR1 SNHLY and CDR2 FYNNEI. Between the trimmed V and J ends, which lost 2 bases and 8 bases, there was a span of 10 bases. This CDR3 region has 14 residues. Clones were read by immunoSEQ multiplex PCR, and TCRdb kept only the in-frame ones, dropping some. The sample has 74,000 or so clones, roughly 80% seen once; the top ten hold less than 15%. Expansion of antigen-specific CD4+ T cells with viral peptide pools was carried out by the ViraFEST assay before sequencing. The culture ran for 10 days, and then CD4+ T cells were isolated. Testing of the vaccine recipients showed negative nucleocapsid antibodies and no prior SARS-CoV-2 infection. This clone was detected only a few times. What it recognizes is unknown.

The source material was CD4+ T cells from PBMCs cultured with SARS-CoV-2 spike peptides, sampled before COVID-19 vaccination. This rearrangement joins TRBV2 to TRBJ1-6; tentative D call: TRBD1 (6 bases). The receptor comes from a human donor who received a COVID-19 vaccine. CDR3 protein: CASSERQGYSPLHF. DNA of the CDR3: TGTGCCAGCAGTGAAAGGCAGGGGTATTCACCCCTCCACTTT.